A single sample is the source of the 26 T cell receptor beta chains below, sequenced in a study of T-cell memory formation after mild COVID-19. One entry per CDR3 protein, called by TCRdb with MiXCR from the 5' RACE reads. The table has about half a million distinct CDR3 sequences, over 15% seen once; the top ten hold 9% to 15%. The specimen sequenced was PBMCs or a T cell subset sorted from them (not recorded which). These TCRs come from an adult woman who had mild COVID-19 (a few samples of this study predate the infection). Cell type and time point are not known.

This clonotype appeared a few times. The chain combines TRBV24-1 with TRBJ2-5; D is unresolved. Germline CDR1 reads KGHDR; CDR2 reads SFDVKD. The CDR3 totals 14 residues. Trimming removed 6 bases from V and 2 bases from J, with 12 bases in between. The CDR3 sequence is CATSSADGQETQYF. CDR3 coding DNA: TGTGCCACCAGTAGCGCGGACGGTCAAGAGACCCAGTACTTC.

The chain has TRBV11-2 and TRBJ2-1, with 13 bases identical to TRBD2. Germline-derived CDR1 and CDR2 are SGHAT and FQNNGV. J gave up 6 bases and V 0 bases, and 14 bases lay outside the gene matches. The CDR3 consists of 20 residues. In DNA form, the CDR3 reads TGTGCCAGCAGCTTAGATGGCGGACTAGCGGGAGTAGGGCCCCTCAATGAGCAGTTCTTC. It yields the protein CASSLDGGLAGVGPLNEQFF.

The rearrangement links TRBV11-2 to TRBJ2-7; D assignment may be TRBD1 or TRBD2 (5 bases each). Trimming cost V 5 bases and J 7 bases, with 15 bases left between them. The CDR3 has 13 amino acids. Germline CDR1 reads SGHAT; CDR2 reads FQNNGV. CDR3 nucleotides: TGTGCCAGCAGCCGCTTTGGGGGAAGAGAGCAGTACTTC. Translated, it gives CASSRFGGREQYF.

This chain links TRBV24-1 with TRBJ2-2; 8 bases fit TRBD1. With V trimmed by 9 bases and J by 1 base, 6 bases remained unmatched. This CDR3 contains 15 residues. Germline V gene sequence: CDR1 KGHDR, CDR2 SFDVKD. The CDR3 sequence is CATLGTGLNTGELFF. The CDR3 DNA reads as TGTGCCACCTTAGGGACAGGTCTGAACACCGGGGAGCTGTTTTTT.

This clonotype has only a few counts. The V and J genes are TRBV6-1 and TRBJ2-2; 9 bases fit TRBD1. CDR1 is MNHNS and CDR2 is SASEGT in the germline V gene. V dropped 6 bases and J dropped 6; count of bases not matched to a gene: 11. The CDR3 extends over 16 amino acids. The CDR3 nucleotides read TGTGCCAGCAGACTAGCCGGGACAGGGCGGTCCGGGGAGCTGTTTTTT. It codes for CASRLAGTGRSGELFF.

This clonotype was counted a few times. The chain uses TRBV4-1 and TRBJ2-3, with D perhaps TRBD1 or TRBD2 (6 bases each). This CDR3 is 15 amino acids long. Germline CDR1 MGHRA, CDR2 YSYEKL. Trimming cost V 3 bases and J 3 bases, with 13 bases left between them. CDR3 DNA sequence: TGCGCCAGCAGCCACCCGAGGGGGGAGACAGATACGCAGTATTTT. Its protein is CASSHPRGETDTQYF.

CDR3 sequence (DNA): TGTGCCAGCAGCGTCGGGACGGAACATAGCAATCAGCCCCAGCATTTT. It is translated as CASSVGTEHSNQPQHF. The rearrangement uses TRBV5-6 and TRBJ1-5; TRBD1 is a possible D gene (5 bases). Between the trimmed V and J ends, which lost 4 bases and 0 bases, there was a span of 14 bases. CDR3 length: 16 residues. The germline V gene has CDR1 SGHDT and CDR2 YYEEEE.

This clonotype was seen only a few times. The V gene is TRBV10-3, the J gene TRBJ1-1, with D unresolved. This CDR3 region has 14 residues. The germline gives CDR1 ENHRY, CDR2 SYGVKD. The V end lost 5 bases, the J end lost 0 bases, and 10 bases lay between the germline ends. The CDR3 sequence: CAISRDIMNTEAFF. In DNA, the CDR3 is TGTGCCATCAGTAGAGACATCATGAACACTGAAGCTTTCTTT.

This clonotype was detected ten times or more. CDR3 nucleotide sequence: TGCGCCAGCAGCGTCGGGACAGGAGACCAAGAGACCCAGTACTTC. Translated, it gives CASSVGTGDQETQYF. The chain carries TRBV5-1 and TRBJ2-5; 8 bases are a match to TRBD1. The germline V gene has CDR1 SGHRS and CDR2 YFSETQ. The J segment lost 0 bases and the V segment lost 4 bases, leaving 5 bases of the junction unmatched. The CDR3 totals 15 residues.

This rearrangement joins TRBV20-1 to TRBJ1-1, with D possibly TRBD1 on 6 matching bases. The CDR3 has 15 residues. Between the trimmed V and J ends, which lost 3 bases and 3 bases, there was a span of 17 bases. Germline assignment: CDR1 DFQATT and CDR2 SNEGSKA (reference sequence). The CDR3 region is CSARTYRELYTEAFF. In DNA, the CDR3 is TGCAGTGCTAGGACCTACAGGGAACTCTACACTGAAGCTTTCTTT.

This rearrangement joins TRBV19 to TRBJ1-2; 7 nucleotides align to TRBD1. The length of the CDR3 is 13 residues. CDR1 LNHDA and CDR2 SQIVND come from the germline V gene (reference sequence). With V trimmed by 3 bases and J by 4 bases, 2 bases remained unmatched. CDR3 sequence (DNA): TGTGCCAGTAGTATGGGACAGCCCTATGGCTACACCTTC. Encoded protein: CASSMGQPYGYTF. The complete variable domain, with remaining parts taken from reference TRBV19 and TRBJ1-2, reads DGGITQSPKYLFRKEGQNVTLSCEQNLNHDAMYWYRQDPGQGLRLIYYSQIVNDFQKGDIAEGYSVSREKKESFPLTVTSAQKNPTAFYLCASSMGQPYGYTFGSGTRLTVV.

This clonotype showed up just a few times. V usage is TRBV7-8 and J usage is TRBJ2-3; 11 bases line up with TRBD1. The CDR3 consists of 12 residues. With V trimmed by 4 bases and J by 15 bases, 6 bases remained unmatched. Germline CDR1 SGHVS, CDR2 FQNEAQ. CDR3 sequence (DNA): TGTGCCAGCAGCTCCGGGACAGGGGGGAATTATTTT. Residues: CASSSGTGGNYF. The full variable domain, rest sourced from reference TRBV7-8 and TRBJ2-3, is GAGVSQSPRYKVAKRGQDVALRCDPISGHVSLFWYQQALGQGPEFLTYFQNEAQLDKSGLPSDRFFAERPEGSVSTLKIQRTQQEDSAVYLCASSSGTGGNYFGPGTRLTVL.

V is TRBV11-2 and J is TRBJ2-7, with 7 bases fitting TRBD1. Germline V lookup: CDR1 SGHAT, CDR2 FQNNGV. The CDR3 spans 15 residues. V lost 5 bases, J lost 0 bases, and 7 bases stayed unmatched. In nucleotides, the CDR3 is TGTGCCAGCAGCGGAGACAGGGACAGCTCCTACGAGCAGTACTTC. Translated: CASSGDRDSSYEQYF.

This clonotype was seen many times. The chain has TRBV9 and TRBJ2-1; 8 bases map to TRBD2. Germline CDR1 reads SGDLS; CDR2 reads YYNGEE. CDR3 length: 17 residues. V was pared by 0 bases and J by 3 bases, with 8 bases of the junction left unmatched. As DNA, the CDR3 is TGTGCCAGCAGCGTAGACGGGTGGGCGGGAGGCTACAATGAGCAGTTCTTC. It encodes CASSVDGWAGGYNEQFF.

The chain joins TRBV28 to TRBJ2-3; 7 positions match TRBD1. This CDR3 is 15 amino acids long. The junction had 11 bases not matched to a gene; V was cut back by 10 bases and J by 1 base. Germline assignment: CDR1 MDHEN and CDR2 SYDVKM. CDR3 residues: CATQPYQGGTDTQYF. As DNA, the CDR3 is TGTGCCACCCAACCCTATCAGGGGGGCACAGATACGCAGTATTTT.

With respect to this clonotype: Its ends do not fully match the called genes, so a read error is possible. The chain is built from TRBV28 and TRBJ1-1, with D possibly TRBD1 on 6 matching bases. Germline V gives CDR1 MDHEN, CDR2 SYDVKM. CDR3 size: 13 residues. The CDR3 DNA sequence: TGTGCCAGCAGCGGCACTGGGGGCACTGAATCTTTCTTT. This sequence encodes CASSGTGGTESFF.

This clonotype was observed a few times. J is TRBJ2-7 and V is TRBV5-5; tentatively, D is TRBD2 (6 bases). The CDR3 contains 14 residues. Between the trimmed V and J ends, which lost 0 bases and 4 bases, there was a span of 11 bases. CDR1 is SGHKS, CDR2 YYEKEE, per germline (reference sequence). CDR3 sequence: CASSLAGVVYEQYF. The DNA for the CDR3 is TGTGCCAGCAGCTTGGCGGGGGTAGTTTACGAGCAGTACTTC. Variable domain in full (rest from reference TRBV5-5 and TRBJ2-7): DAGVTQSPTHLIKTRGQQVTLRCSPISGHKSVSWYQQVLGQGPQFIFQYYEKEERGRGNFPDRFSARQFPNYSSELNVNALLLGDSALYLCASSLAGVVYEQYFGPGTRLTVT.

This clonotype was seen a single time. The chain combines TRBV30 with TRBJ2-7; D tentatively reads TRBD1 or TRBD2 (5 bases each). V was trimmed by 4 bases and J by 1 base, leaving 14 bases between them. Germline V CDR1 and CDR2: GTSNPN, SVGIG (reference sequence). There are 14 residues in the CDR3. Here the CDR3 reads CAWTRGSQSYEQYF. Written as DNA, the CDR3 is TGTGCCTGGACCCGGGGCAGTCAGTCCTACGAGCAGTACTTC. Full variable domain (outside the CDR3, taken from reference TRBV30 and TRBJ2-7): SQTIHQWPATLVQPVGSPLSLECTVEGTSNPNLYWYRQAAGRGLQLLFYSVGIGQISSEVPQNLSASRPQDRQFILSSKKLLLSDSGFYLCAWTRGSQSYEQYFGPGTRLTVT.

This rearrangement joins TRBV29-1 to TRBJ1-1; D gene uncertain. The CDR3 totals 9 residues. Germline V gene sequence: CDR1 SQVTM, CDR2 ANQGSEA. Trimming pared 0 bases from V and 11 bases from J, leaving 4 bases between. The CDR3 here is CSVEEGAFF. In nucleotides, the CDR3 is TGCAGCGTTGAAGAAGGGGCTTTCTTT.

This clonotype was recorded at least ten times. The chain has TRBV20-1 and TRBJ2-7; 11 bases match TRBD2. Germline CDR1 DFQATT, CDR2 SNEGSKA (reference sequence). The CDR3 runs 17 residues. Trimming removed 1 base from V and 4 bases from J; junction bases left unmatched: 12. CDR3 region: CSARGVTSGASPYEQYF. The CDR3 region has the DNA TGCAGTGCTAGAGGCGTGACTAGCGGGGCGTCCCCATACGAGCAGTACTTC.

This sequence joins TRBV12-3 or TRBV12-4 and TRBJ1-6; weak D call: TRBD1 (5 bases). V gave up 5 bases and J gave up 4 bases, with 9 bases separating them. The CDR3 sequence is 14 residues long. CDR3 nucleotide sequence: TGTGCCAGCAGTCGGGACCGATATAATTCACCCCTCCACTTT. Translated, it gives CASSRDRYNSPLHF.

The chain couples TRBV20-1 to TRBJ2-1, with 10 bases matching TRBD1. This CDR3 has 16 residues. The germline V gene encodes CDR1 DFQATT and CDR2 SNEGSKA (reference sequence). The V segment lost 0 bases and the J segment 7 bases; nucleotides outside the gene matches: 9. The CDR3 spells CSARDPGTGARNEQFF. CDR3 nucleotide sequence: TGCAGTGCTAGAGACCCCGGGACAGGGGCGAGAAATGAGCAGTTCTTC.

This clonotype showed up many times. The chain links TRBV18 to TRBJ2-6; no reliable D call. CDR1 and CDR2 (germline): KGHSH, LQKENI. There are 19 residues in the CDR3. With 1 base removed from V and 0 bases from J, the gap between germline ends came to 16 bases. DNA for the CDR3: TGTGCCAGCTCACCACGTACCGGAGCCCGGACCTCTGGGGCCAACGTCCTGACTTTC. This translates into CASSPRTGARTSGANVLTF. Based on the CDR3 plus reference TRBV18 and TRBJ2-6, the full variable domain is NAGVMQNPRHLVRRRGQEARLRCSPMKGHSHVYWYRQLPEEGLKFMVYLQKENIIDESGMPKERFSAEFPKEGPSILRIQQVVRGDSAAYFCASSPRTGARTSGANVLTFGAGSRLTVL.

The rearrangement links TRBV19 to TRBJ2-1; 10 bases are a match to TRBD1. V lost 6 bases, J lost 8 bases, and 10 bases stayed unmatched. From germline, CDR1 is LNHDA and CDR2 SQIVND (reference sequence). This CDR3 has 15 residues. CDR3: CASRSPGTGDDEQFF. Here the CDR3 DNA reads TGTGCCAGTAGATCCCCCGGGACAGGGGATGATGAGCAGTTCTTC.

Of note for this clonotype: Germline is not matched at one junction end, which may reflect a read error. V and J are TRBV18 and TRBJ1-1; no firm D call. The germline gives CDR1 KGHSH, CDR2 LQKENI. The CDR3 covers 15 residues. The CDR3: CASSPRVGANTESFF. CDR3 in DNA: TGTGCCAGCTCACCACGGGTAGGAGCTAACACTGAATCTTTCTTT. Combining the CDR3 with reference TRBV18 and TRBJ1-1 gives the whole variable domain NAGVMQNPRHLVRRRGQEARLRCSPMKGHSHVYWYRQLPEEGLKFMVYLQKENIIDESGMPKERFSAEFPKEGPSILRIQQVVRGDSAAYFCASSPRVGANTESFFGQGTRLTVV.

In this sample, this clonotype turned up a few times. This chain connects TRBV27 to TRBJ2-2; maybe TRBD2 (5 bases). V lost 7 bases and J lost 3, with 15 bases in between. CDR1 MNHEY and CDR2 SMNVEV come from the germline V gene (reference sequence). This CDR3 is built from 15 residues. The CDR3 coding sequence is TGTGCCAGCAAAGGCGAGAGCGGATACACCGGGGAGCTGTTTTTT. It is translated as CASKGESGYTGELFF.